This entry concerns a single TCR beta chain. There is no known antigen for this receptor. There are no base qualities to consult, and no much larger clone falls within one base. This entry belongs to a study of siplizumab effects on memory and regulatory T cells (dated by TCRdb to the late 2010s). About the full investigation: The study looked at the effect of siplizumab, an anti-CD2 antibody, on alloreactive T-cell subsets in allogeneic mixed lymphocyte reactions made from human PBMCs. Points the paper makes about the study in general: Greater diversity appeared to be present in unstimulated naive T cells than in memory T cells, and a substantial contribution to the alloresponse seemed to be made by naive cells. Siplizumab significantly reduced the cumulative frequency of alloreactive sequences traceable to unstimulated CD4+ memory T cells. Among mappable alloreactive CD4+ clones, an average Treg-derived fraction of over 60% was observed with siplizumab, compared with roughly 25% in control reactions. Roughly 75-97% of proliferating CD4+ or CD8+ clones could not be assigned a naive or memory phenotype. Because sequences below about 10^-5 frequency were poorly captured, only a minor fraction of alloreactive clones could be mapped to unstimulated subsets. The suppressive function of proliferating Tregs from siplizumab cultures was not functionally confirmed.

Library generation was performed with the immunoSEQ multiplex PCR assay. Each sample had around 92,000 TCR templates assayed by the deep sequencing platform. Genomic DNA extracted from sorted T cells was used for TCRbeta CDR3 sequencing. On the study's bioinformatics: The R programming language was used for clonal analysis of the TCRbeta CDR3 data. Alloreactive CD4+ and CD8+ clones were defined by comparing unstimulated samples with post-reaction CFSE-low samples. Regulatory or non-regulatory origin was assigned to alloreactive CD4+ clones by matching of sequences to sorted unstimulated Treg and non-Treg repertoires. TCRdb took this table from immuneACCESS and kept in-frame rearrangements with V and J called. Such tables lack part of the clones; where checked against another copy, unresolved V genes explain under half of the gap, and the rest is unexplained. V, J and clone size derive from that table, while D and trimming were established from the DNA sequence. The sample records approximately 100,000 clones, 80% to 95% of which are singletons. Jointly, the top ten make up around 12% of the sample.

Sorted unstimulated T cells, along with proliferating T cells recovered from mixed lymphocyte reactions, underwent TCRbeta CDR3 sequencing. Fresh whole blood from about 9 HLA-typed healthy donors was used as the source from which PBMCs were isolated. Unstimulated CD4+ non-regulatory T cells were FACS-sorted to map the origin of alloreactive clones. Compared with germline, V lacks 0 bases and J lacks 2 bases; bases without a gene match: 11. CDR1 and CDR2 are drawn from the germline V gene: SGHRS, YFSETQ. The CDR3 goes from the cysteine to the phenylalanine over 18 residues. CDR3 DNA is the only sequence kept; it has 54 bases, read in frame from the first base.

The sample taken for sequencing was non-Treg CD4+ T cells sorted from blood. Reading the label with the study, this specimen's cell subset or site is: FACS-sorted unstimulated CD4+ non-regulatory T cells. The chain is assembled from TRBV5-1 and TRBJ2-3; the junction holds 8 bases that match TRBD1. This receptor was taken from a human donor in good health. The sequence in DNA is TGCGCCAGCAGCTTGGACGGCAGGGGGCGATGGGACACAGATACGCAGTATTTT. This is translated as CASSLDGRGRWDTDTQYF.